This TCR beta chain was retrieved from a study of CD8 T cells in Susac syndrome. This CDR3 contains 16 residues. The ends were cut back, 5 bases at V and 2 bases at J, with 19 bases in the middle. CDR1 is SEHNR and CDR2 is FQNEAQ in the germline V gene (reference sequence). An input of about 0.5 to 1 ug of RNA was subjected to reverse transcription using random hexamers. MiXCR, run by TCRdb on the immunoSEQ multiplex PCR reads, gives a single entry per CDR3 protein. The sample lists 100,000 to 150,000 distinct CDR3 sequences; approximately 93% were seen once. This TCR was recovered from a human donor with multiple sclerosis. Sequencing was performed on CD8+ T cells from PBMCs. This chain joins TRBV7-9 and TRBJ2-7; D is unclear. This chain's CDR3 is CASSPDSNKPPYEQYV. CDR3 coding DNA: TGTGCCAGCAGCCCTGACTCTAATAAGCCTCCCTACGAGCAGTACGTC.